These T cell receptor beta chains were read from a single sample in a study of metastatic and nonmetastatic thyroid tumors. Via MiXCR, TCRdb re-called the PCR reads. There are approximately 38,000 clones in the sample; about a sixth occur only once, and 3.5% to 4% lies in the top ten. The sequencing sample was made of blood. The receptors come from a female donor with papillary thyroid cancer or a benign thyroid nodule (not recorded which). Some clones in this sample may be carry-over from other donors' samples. The CDR3 runs from the conserved cysteine through the conserved F or W. Clone size is not always given. Where it is, it says once, few, many or a class for expanded clones.

CDR3: CASSEQGEVEALF
size: -
V: TRBV10-1
J: TRBJ1-1

CDR3: CANSLAGQSRGYTF
size: many
V: TRBV5-1
J: TRBJ1-2

CDR3: CSVDEGDGTEAFF
size: many
V: TRBV29-1
J: TRBJ1-1

CDR3: CSAGGTLQDTHYF
size: -
V: TRBV20-1
J: TRBJ2-5

CDR3: CASILAQVGPEAFF
size: -
V: TRBV7-9
J: TRBJ1-1

CDR3: CASSAREGWRYEQYF
size: many
V: TRBV13
J: TRBJ2-7

CDR3: CASSYPTGGADGYTF
size: few
V: TRBV6-6
J: TRBJ1-2

CDR3: CSSGFWQNQPQHF
size: -
V: TRBV12-5
J: TRBJ1-5

CDR3: CASSLGQVDTEAFF
size: -
V: TRBV12-3/TRBV12-4
J: TRBJ1-1

CDR3: CASSIADSQRSPLHF
size: -
V: TRBV19
J: TRBJ1-6

CDR3: CSVTSGLSGEQFF
size: many
V: TRBV29-1
J: TRBJ2-1

CDR3: CASSLRDGAYEQYF
size: many
V: TRBV7-8
J: TRBJ2-7

CDR3: CSASRFQVLAGGRNTGELFF
size: -
V: TRBV20-1
J: TRBJ2-2

CDR3: CASSPLGTGYGYTF
size: few
V: TRBV28
J: TRBJ1-2

CDR3: CASRDRDNQPQHF
size: many
V: TRBV19
J: TRBJ1-5

CDR3: CASSQERTGDYEQYF
size: -
V: TRBV5-1
J: TRBJ2-7

CDR3: CSARDFLAGNTDTQYF
size: many
V: TRBV20-1
J: TRBJ2-3

CDR3: CSARDPNYGYTF
size: many
V: TRBV20-1
J: TRBJ1-2

CDR3: CASSLLLGGARNEQYF
size: medium-sized
V: TRBV12-3/TRBV12-4
J: TRBJ2-7

CDR3: CASSGDLNSGANVLTF
size: many
V: TRBV19
J: TRBJ2-6

CDR3: CSARQGLSNQPQHF
size: many
V: TRBV20-1
J: TRBJ1-5

CDR3: CASSRGGPQHF
size: many
V: TRBV19
J: TRBJ1-5

CDR3: CASSQDPGGLAGTRRGEQYF
size: many
V: TRBV14
J: TRBJ2-7

CDR3: CASSFNMNQPQHF
size: many
V: TRBV12-3/TRBV12-4
J: TRBJ1-5

CDR3: CASSHPGLAGGPGQETQYF
size: many
V: TRBV4-1
J: TRBJ2-5

CDR3: CSARLAPVTDKQYF
size: -
V: TRBV20-1
J: TRBJ2-3

CDR3: CATQGTYTEAFF
size: -
V: TRBV2
J: TRBJ1-1

CDR3: CASSLSGETQYF
size: many
V: TRBV5-6
J: TRBJ2-5

CDR3: CASSLGAGEAGANVLTF
size: many
V: TRBV11-3
J: TRBJ2-6

CDR3: CASSPPGTSGVEDTQYF
size: -
V: TRBV18
J: TRBJ2-3

CDR3: CASSPDSNQPQHF
size: many
V: TRBV18
J: TRBJ1-5

CDR3: CASSRRSRPGQSNNEHFF
size: -
V: TRBV6-2/TRBV6-3
J: TRBJ2-1

CDR3: CASRTFSITDTQYF
size: many
V: TRBV5-1
J: TRBJ2-3

CDR3: CAISDRGGNQPQHF
size: many
V: TRBV10-3
J: TRBJ1-5

CDR3: CASRPAEFGNNEQFF
size: many
V: TRBV12-3/TRBV12-4
J: TRBJ2-1

CDR3: CASSSTGTPQHF
size: many
V: TRBV5-6
J: TRBJ1-5

CDR3: CSASKGEGFLEQYF
size: -
V: TRBV20-1
J: TRBJ2-7

CDR3: CASSEPQDYGYTF
size: many
V: TRBV25-1
J: TRBJ1-2

CDR3: CASSPEMDRACQPQHF
size: -
V: TRBV27
J: TRBJ1-5

CDR3: CASSEGGQSGNSPLHF
size: many
V: TRBV2
J: TRBJ1-6

CDR3: CASREYTEAFF
size: many
V: TRBV19
J: TRBJ1-1

CDR3: CASSGKEGGIYNEQFF
size: many
V: TRBV6-1
J: TRBJ2-1

CDR3: CASSHGDRVNQPQHF
size: many
V: TRBV4-2
J: TRBJ1-5

CDR3: CASSLAQGNEKLFF
size: many
V: TRBV5-1
J: TRBJ1-4

CDR3: CASSLEGSSYEQYF
size: many
V: TRBV5-1
J: TRBJ2-7

CDR3: CASSMAPGPKRTGELFF
size: -
V: TRBV5-1
J: TRBJ2-2

CDR3: CASNLFGTDEQFF
size: many
V: TRBV12-3/TRBV12-4
J: TRBJ2-1

CDR3: CASSPYIGTNEKLFF
size: -
V: TRBV4-3
J: TRBJ1-4

CDR3: CSATGRRRNEQFF
size: many
V: TRBV20-1
J: TRBJ2-1

CDR3: CASSITGQGPRGAYEQYF
size: many
V: TRBV19
J: TRBJ2-7

CDR3: CASSLWQYAEQYF
size: medium-sized
V: TRBV11-3
J: TRBJ2-7

CDR3: CASSTRTGEQYF
size: many
V: TRBV18
J: TRBJ2-7

CDR3: CASSSPDRVTEAFF
size: few
V: TRBV6-6
J: TRBJ1-1

CDR3: CASSPGRETQYF
size: many
V: TRBV18
J: TRBJ2-5

CDR3: CASSELGGPYEQYF
size: -
V: TRBV6-1
J: TRBJ2-7

CDR3: CASSPLAASSYEQYF
size: -
V: TRBV12-3/TRBV12-4
J: TRBJ2-7

CDR3: CASTKGNEQFF
size: many
V: TRBV25-1
J: TRBJ2-1